The 2 T cell receptor beta chains below all came from one sample that was sequenced in a study of T cells after yellow fever vaccination. TCRdb reprocessed the 5' RACE reads with MiXCR, giving one entry per CDR3 protein. This table holds about 74,000 distinct CDR3 sequences, approximately 7% found once. The sequenced sample was CD8+ T cells sorted from PBMCs, obtained 5 days after the first yellow fever vaccination. The source is a young man who received the YFV17D yellow fever vaccine.

This clonotype was observed many times. The CDR3 DNA reads as TGTGCCAGCAGTTACATGTTGGGACAGGGAATCAATGAGCAGTTCTTC. Protein: CASSYMLGQGINEQFF. This chain joins TRBV6-2 or TRBV6-3 and TRBJ2-1; 9 bases match TRBD1. V lost 2 bases and J lost 6; bases outside the gene matches: 8. The CDR3 is made up of 16 amino acids. CDR1 MNHEY and CDR2 SVGEGT come from the germline V gene.

This clonotype was counted at least ten times. The chain has TRBV28 and TRBJ2-2, with 10 nucleotides matching TRBD1. The ends lost 2 bases at V and 1 base at J; junction bases unmatched: 7. The germline V gene encodes CDR1 MDHEN and CDR2 SYDVKM. This CDR3 comprises 18 residues. This CDR3 is CASSLDRGRIENTGELFF. CDR3 bases: TGTGCCAGCAGTTTAGACAGGGGGCGAATAGAGAACACCGGGGAGCTGTTTTTT.